The 20 T cell receptor beta chains below were found in one sample sequenced in a study of blood T cell repertoires in COVID-19. Using immunoSEQ multiplex PCR, the repertoire was profiled, and TCRdb retains in-frame clones only, with some absent. The data show more than 85,000 clones, around 81% seen once. The material sequenced was peripheral blood. The origin of the receptors is an elderly man with acute or convalescent COVID-19.

This CDR3 is CASRQDGRRSGNTIYF. In nucleotides, the CDR3 is TGTGCCAGCAGACAGGACGGACGACGCTCTGGAAACACCATATATTTT. The chain is built from TRBV7-2 and TRBJ1-3, with a possible D match to TRBD1 (5 bases). Germline CDR1 SGHTA, CDR2 FQGNSA. This CDR3 has 16 amino acids. Trimming shortened V by 6 bases and J by 0 bases, and 15 bases separated the two germline ends.

This chain links TRBV7-9 with TRBJ2-3; 9 bases are a match to TRBD2. This CDR3 contains 16 residues. Germline assignment: CDR1 SEHNR and CDR2 FQNEAQ (reference sequence). V dropped 4 bases and J dropped 3; count of bases not matched to a gene: 8. The CDR3 DNA reads TGTGCCAGCAGCTCGTTAGCGGGAGCGGGAACAGATACGCAGTATTTT. Its translation: CASSSLAGAGTDTQYF. Drawing the rest from reference TRBV7-9 and TRBJ2-3, the complete variable domain is DTGVSQNPRHKITKRGQNVTFRCDPISEHNRLYWYRQTLGQGPEFLTYFQNEAQLEKSRLLSDRFSAERPKGSFSTLEIQRTEQGDSAMYLCASSSLAGAGTDTQYFGPGTRLTVL.

This CDR3 is CASSLGLTSGNYNEQFF. CDR3 bases: TGTGCCAGCAGCTTAGGCCTGACTAGCGGGAACTACAATGAGCAGTTCTTC. The chain carries TRBV11-3 and TRBJ2-1; 11 bases fit TRBD2. Looked up from germline, CDR1 is SGHNT and CDR2 is YENEEA. With 1 base clipped from V and 3 bases from J, the junction kept 5 bases outside the gene matches. This CDR3 is built from 17 residues.

The rearrangement links TRBV29-1 to TRBJ2-7, with 10 bases matching TRBD1. The CDR3 spans 11 residues. The trim removed 7 bases at V and 7 bases at J, leaving 4 bases unmatched. Germline V gene sequence: CDR1 SQVTM, CDR2 ANQGSEA. The chain's CDR3 is CSAGTGVEQYF. CDR3 coding DNA: TGCAGCGCCGGGACAGGGGTTGAGCAGTACTTC.

The J gene is TRBJ2-1, the V gene TRBV7-9; 10 bases are a match to TRBD1. This CDR3 spans 20 amino acids. Trimming at V came to 5 bases and at J to 7 bases, leaving 23 bases not matched to a gene. Germline CDR1 is SEHNR and CDR2 is FQNEAQ (reference sequence). This CDR3 is CASSRSGTGVLSGRRNEQFF. CDR3 in DNA: TGTGCCAGCAGCAGATCCGGGACAGGGGTCCTAAGCGGGAGAAGGAATGAGCAGTTCTTC.

V gene TRBV15 combines with J gene TRBJ2-7; possible D gene TRBD1, 6 bases. From germline, CDR1 is LNHNV and CDR2 YYDKDF (reference sequence). V lost 1 base and J lost 2, with 9 bases in between. This CDR3 has 14 amino acids. This CDR3 reads CATSRAGQPYEQYF. Written as DNA, the CDR3 is TGTGCCACCAGCAGAGCAGGACAGCCCTACGAGCAGTACTTC.

This chain uses TRBV7-9 with TRBJ2-1; 7 bases align to TRBD1. The CDR3 spans 18 residues. Germline CDR1 is SEHNR and CDR2 is FQNEAQ (reference sequence). The trim removed 5 bases at V and 0 bases at J, leaving 13 bases unmatched. This chain's CDR3 is CASSPWRPQGSSYNEQFF. CDR3 nucleotide sequence: TGTGCCAGCAGCCCTTGGCGCCCACAGGGGAGCTCCTACAATGAGCAGTTCTTC.

The gene calls are TRBV5-1 and TRBJ1-2, with 11 bases identical to TRBD1. The V and J ends lost 3 bases and 8 bases, in that order; junction bases with no gene match: 3. Per germline, CDR1 SGHRS and CDR2 YFSETQ. The CDR3 sequence is 13 residues long. CDR3 amino acids: CASSWTGGRGYTF. The CDR3 DNA is TGCGCCAGCAGCTGGACAGGGGGCAGGGGCTACACCTTC. The full variable domain, completed using reference TRBV5-1 and TRBJ1-2, is KAGVTQTPRYLIKTRGQQVTLSCSPISGHRSVSWYQQTPGQGLQFLFEYFSETQRNKGNFPGRFSGRQFSNSRSEMNVSTLELGDSALYLCASSWTGGRGYTFGSGTRLTVV.

CDR3 protein: CASSFSRGSEKLFF. The CDR3, as DNA: TGTGCCAGCAGCTTCTCCAGGGGTAGCGAAAAACTGTTTTTT. J is TRBJ1-4 and V is TRBV7-9; TRBD1 might be the D (6 bases). The CDR3 spans 14 residues. Germline-derived CDR1 and CDR2 are SEHNR and FQNEAQ (reference sequence). V lost 3 bases, J lost 8 bases, and 13 bases lay in between.

J is TRBJ1-2 and V is TRBV5-1; 10 bases line up with TRBD1. Germline CDR1 SGHRS, CDR2 YFSETQ. The CDR3 loop spans 13 amino acids. The trim removed 4 bases at V and 6 bases at J, leaving 3 bases unmatched. The chain's CDR3 is CASSSGQGDGYTF. CDR3 coding DNA: TGCGCCAGCAGCAGTGGACAGGGGGATGGCTACACCTTC.

The chain combines TRBV10-3 with TRBJ1-1; a weak D match, TRBD1 (6 bases). V lost 4 bases and J 3 bases, leaving 18 bases between the germline ends. The CDR3 is 16 residues long. Germline-derived CDR1 and CDR2 are ENHRY and SYGVKD. In nucleotides, the CDR3 is TGTGCCATCAGTGCTACTATTCAGGGGCCTGACACTGAAGCTTTCTTT. Translated: CAISATIQGPDTEAFF.

The chain recombines TRBV20-1 with TRBJ1-1; no firm D call. V was shortened by 3 bases and J by 1 base, with 15 bases between the two germline ends. CDR3 length: 15 residues. Per the germline V gene, CDR1 is DFQATT and CDR2 is SNEGSKA (reference sequence). CDR3 DNA: TGCAGTGCTAGTCAGCGGCGGGGTCAGAACACTGAAGCTTTCTTT. Translating it yields CSASQRRGQNTEAFF.

The V and J genes are TRBV28 and TRBJ2-5; TRBD1 matches at 8 bases. CDR3 length: 15 amino acids. The V gene's germline CDR1 is MDHEN and CDR2 SYDVKM. V dropped 3 bases and J dropped 2; count of bases not matched to a gene: 5. This chain's CDR3 is CASSFRDRRQETQYF. The CDR3, as DNA: TGTGCCAGCAGTTTCCGGGACAGGCGACAAGAGACCCAGTACTTC.

This chain joins TRBV29-1 and TRBJ1-2; TRBD1 aligns across 7 bases. CDR3 length equals 17 residues. Germline assignment: CDR1 SQVTM and CDR2 ANQGSEA. Germline trimming cut 3 bases from V and 0 bases from J; bases unmatched to any gene: 13. In DNA, the CDR3 is TGCAGCGTTGAGCGGAAGCAGGGGGGACTTCCTAACTATGGCTACACCTTC. It encodes CSVERKQGGLPNYGYTF. The whole variable domain, remainder taken from reference TRBV29-1 and TRBJ1-2, is SAVISQKPSRDICQRGTSLTIQCQVDSQVTMMFWYRQQPGQSLTLIATANQGSEATYESGFVIDKFPISRPNLTFSTLTVSNMSPEDSSIYLCSVERKQGGLPNYGYTFGSGTRLTVV.

The V and J genes are TRBV18 and TRBJ1-1; perhaps TRBD1 as D (6 bases). The CDR3 sequence is 15 residues long. V lost 4 bases and J lost 1, with 13 bases in between. Germline V gene lookup returns CDR1 KGHSH and CDR2 LQKENI. CDR3 sequence reads: CASSLLDSQNTEAFF. CDR3 in DNA: TGTGCCAGCTCACTCTTGGACAGTCAGAACACTGAAGCTTTCTTT. The full variable domain, with the rest looked up from reference TRBV18 and TRBJ1-1, is NAGVMQNPRHLVRRRGQEARLRCSPMKGHSHVYWYRQLPEEGLKFMVYLQKENIIDESGMPKERFSAEFPKEGPSILRIQQVVRGDSAAYFCASSLLDSQNTEAFFGQGTRLTVV.

V usage is TRBV25-1 and J usage is TRBJ2-2, with 8 bases aligning to TRBD1. Germline trimming cut 3 bases from V and 5 bases from J; bases unmatched to any gene: 5. CDR1 and CDR2 from the germline V gene are MGHDK and SYGVNS. This CDR3 has 15 amino acids. The CDR3 loop reads CASSDNRGWTGELFF. CDR3 in DNA: TGTGCCAGCAGTGATAACAGGGGGTGGACCGGGGAGCTGTTTTTT.

J is TRBJ1-2 and V is TRBV5-4; 9 nucleotides match TRBD1. Trimming removed 4 bases from V and 4 bases from J; junction bases left unmatched: 11. Germline V lookup: CDR1 SGHNT, CDR2 YYREEE (reference sequence). The CDR3 is 16 residues long. CDR3 in DNA: TGTGCCAGCAGCACCTGGACAGGGGCGGCCCCCTATGGCTACACCTTC. Protein: CASSTWTGAAPYGYTF.

J is TRBJ2-1 and V is TRBV30; 9 nucleotides match TRBD2. The germline CDR1 and CDR2 sequences are GTSNPN and SVGIG (reference sequence). The CDR3 is 14 amino acids. The ends lost 4 bases at V and 3 bases at J; junction bases unmatched: 4. CDR3 residues: CAWTTSGYYNEQFF. The CDR3 nucleotides read TGTGCCTGGACCACTAGCGGGTACTACAATGAGCAGTTCTTC.

J is TRBJ2-1 and V is TRBV10-3; 11 bases fit TRBD2. CDR1 and CDR2 from the germline V gene are ENHRY and SYGVKD. J lost 2 bases, V lost 3 bases, and 6 bases had no gene match. This CDR3 spans 17 amino acids. In DNA, the CDR3 is TGTGCCATCAGTGATGATAGCGGGAGGGCCGCCTACAATGAGCAGTTCTTC. Encoded protein: CAISDDSGRAAYNEQFF.

The chain employs TRBV28 and TRBJ1-4; perhaps TRBD1 as D (5 bases). The CDR3 has 14 amino acids. Trimming took 6 bases from V and 5 from J, leaving 13 bases between them. Germline V gene lookup returns CDR1 MDHEN and CDR2 SYDVKM. The chain's CDR3 is CASRNRHSNEKLFF. In DNA form, the CDR3 reads TGTGCCAGCAGGAACAGGCACTCCAATGAAAAACTGTTTTTT.